This paragraph reports one T cell receptor (beta chain). The entry originates in a study of T cells in Graves' hyperthyroidism and ophthalmopathy. The source material, RNA transcripts, was used to amplify TCR beta CDR3 regions. The HTBI primer set served for first-round RT-PCR of the TCR CDR3. TCRdb used MiXCR to reprocess the multiplex PCR reads, holding one entry per CDR3 protein. The sample shows a few hundred thousand distinct CDR3 sequences, around 16% of them seen only once. V gave up 6 bases and J gave up 3 bases, with 16 bases separating them. There are 14 residues in the CDR3. The germline V gene encodes CDR1 SGHRS and CDR2 YFSETQ.

This chain uses TRBV5-1 with TRBJ2-7; D might be TRBD2 (5 bases). The sequencing input was blood. The TCR was taken from a woman in her forties with Graves' ophthalmopathy. The CDR3 sequence: CASTSGDQSYEQYF. The CDR3 bases are TGCGCCAGCACGAGCGGTGATCAGAGCTACGAGCAGTACTTC.